This TCR beta chain was profiled in a study of T-cell reconstitution after alpha-beta-depleted transplantation in children. General study points: Some patients showed high day-60 TCRbeta diversity, which derived from surviving recipient T cells and thymic progenitors. Reports say that about two months after transplant, the alpha-beta T cells came out of several hundred graft clones that had expanded. Counts and diversity of T cells one year after transplant came mostly from newly produced T cells.

V shed 6 bases, J shed 0 bases, and the junction held 16 bases outside the gene matches. The CDR3 is 19 amino acids. Preparing the TCRbeta library involved the use of unique molecular identifiers. Via MiXCR, TCRdb re-called the PCR reads, giving one row per CDR3 protein. In the table there are around 250,000 distinct CDR3 sequences, roughly 26% of which are singletons. A word on this clonotype: Its specificity is unknown.

The rearrangement links TRBV12-3 or TRBV12-4 to TRBJ1-5, with 8 bases aligning to TRBD1. Sample: PBMCs, taken before TCRalphabeta/CD19-depleted stem cell transplant. This receptor was identified in a girl aged 2 to 9 with Fanconi anemia, due to receive a stem cell transplant. The CDR3: CASSPGDRPLGYSNQPQHF. DNA of the CDR3: TGTGCCAGCAGCCCTGGGGACAGGCCTCTGGGATATAGCAATCAGCCCCAGCATTTT.